The present entry profiles one T cell receptor (beta chain) with its context. The antigen remains undetermined. These data come from a study of CD4 T cells in relation to SARS-CoV-2 and coronaviruses. Sequenced by immunoSEQ multiplex PCR; TCRdb stores in-frame clones only, minus some. This sample has about 65,000 clones, with 87% found just once. Trimming took 2 bases from V and 5 from J; bases not matched to a gene: 8. Germline V gives CDR1 MDHEN, CDR2 SYDVKM. This CDR3 contains 16 residues. Study-level findings and limits: No donor gave both pre-pandemic and post-infection samples. According to naive versus memory sequencing, detected responses are memory recall, not newly primed.

The unexposed donors gave CD4+ T cells in 2011-2018, prior to COVID-19. The receptor comes from a human donor in good health. The chain links TRBV28 to TRBJ1-4, with 7 positions matching TRBD1. Input material: memory CD4+ T cells from PBMCs. The DNA of the CDR3 is TGTGCCAGCAGTTTACCACCACAGGGGAGGAATGAAAAACTGTTTTTT. Protein sequence: CASSLPPQGRNEKLFF.